The entry that follows covers one TCR beta chain sequence. TCRdb keeps only in-frame clones here, not all; method: immunoSEQ multiplex PCR. The table records roughly 71,000 clones, 92% of them present only once. The sample comes from a study of T cell changes during pregnancy in multiple sclerosis. The V segment lost 3 bases and the J segment 4 bases; nucleotides outside the gene matches: 11. The CDR3 is 17 residues long. CDR1 and CDR2 (germline): SNHLY, FYNNEI. The source of this sequence is a female donor in good health, enrolled as a control in a pregnancy study. The starting material was peripheral blood, obtained in the first trimester of pregnancy. The chain couples TRBV2 to TRBJ2-3, with 9 bases identical to TRBD2. CDR3 region: CASSDFSGRGLADTQYF. The CDR3 coding sequence is TGTGCCAGCAGTGATTTTAGCGGGAGAGGCTTGGCAGATACGCAGTATTTT.